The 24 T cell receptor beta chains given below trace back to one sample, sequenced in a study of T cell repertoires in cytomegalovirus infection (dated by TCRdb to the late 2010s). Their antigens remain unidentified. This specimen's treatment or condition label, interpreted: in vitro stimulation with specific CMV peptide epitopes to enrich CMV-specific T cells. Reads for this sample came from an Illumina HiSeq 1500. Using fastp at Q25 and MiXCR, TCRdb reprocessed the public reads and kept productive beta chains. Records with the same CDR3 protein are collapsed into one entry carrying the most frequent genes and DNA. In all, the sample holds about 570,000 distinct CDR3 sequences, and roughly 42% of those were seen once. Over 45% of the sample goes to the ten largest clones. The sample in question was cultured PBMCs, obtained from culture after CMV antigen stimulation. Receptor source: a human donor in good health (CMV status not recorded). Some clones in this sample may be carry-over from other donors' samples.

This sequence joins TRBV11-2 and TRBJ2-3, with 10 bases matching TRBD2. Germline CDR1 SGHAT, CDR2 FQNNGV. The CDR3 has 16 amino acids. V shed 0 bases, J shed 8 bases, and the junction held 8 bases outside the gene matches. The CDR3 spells CASSLDRLAGAPTQYF. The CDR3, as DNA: TGTGCCAGCAGCTTAGATAGGCTAGCGGGAGCGCCTACGCAGTATTTT.

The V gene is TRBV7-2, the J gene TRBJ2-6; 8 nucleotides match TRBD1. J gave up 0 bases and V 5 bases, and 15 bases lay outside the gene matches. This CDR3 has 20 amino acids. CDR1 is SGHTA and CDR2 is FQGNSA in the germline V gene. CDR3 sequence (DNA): TGTGCCAGCAGCCGAGCAGGGGGCGCGAGAAGACTCTCTGGGGCCAACGTCCTGACTTTC. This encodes CASSRAGGARRLSGANVLTF.

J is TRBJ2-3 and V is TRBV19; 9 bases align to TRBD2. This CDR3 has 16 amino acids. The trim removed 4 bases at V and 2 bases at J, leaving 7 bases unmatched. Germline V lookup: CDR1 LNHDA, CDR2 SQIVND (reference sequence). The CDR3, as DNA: TGTGCCAGTAGTACCCGCGGGGGGGGGTCCACAGATACGCAGTATTTT. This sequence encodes CASSTRGGGSTDTQYF.

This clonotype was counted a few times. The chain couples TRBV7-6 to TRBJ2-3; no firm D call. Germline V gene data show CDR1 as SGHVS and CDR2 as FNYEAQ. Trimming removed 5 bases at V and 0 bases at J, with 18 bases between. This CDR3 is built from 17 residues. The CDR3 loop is CASSRPFSSESTDTQYF. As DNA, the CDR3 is TGTGCCAGCAGCCGCCCTTTTAGCAGCGAAAGCACAGATACGCAGTATTTT.

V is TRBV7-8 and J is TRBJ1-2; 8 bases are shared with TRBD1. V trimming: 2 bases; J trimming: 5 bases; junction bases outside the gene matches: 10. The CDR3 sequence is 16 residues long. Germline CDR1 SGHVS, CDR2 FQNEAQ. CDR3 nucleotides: TGTGCCAGCAGCTTATCCCGGACAGGGCTGGGGTATGGCTACACCTTC. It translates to CASSLSRTGLGYGYTF.

CDR3 region: CASSPHGRLTTDTQYF. The DNA for the CDR3 is TGTGCCAGCAGTCCGCATGGTCGGCTCACGACAGATACGCAGTATTTT. The J gene is TRBJ2-3, the V gene TRBV12-3 or TRBV12-4; D remains ambiguous. V lost 5 bases and J lost 3, with 18 bases in between. CDR3 size: 16 residues.

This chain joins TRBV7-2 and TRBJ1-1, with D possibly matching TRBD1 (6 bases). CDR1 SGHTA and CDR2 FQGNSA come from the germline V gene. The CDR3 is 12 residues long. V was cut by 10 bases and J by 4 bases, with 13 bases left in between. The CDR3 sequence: CAIRRGGTEAFF. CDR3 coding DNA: TGTGCCATAAGAAGAGGGGGCACTGAAGCTTTCTTT.

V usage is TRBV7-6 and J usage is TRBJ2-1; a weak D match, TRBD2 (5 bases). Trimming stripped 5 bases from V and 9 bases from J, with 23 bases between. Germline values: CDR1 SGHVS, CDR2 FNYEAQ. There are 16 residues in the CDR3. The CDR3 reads CASSRMRVKTWGEQFF. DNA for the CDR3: TGTGCCAGCAGCCGGATGAGGGTAAAAACGTGGGGTGAGCAGTTCTTC.

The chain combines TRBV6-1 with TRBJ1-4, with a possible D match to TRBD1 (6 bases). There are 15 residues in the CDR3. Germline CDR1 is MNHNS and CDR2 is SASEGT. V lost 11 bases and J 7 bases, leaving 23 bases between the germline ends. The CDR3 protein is CASRTVSDSGEKLFF. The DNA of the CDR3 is TGTGCCTCCAGGACAGTCTCCGACTCGGGTGAAAAACTGTTTTTT.

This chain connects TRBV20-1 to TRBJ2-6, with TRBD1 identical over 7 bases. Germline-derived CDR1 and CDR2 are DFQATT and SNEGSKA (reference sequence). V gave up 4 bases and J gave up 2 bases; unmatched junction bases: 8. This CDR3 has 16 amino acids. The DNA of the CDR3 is TGCAGTGCTAAACCACAGGGGATCCCTGGGGCCAACGTCCTGACTTTC. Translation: CSAKPQGIPGANVLTF.

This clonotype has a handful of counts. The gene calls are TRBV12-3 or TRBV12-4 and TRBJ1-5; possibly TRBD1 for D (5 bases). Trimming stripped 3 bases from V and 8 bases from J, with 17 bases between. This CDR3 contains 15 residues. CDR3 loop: CASSLGGGGVKPQHF. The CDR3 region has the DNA TGTGCCAGCAGTTTGGGGGGGGGGGGAGTCAAGCCCCAGCATTTT.

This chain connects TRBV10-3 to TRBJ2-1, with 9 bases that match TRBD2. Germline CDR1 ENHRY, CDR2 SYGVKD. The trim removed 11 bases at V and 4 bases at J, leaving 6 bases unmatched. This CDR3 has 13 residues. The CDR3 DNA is TGTGCCTTAGCGACTAGCGGATACAATGAGCAGTTCTTC. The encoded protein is CALATSGYNEQFF.

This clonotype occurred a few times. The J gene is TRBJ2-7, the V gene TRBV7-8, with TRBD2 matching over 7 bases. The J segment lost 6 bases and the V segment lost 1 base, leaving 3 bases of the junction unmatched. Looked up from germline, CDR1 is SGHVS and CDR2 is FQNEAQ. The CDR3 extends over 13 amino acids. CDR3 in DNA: TGTGCCAGCAGCTTAGTGGGGACTACCGAGCAGTACTTC. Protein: CASSLVGTTEQYF.

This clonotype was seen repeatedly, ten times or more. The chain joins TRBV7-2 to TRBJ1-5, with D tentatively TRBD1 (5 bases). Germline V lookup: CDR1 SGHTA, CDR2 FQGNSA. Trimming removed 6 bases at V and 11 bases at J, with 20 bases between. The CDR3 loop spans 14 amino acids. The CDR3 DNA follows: TGTGCCAGCAGTTTGGACACCATACCCGAGACCCAGCATTTT. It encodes CASSLDTIPETQHF.

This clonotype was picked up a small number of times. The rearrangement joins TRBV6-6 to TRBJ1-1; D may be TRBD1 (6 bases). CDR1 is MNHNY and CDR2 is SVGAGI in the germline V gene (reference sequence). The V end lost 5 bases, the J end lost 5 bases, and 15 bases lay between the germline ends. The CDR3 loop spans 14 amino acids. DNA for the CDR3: TGTGCCAGCAGTAAACAGGGCCGGGGGACTGAAGCTTTCTTT. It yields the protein CASSKQGRGTEAFF.

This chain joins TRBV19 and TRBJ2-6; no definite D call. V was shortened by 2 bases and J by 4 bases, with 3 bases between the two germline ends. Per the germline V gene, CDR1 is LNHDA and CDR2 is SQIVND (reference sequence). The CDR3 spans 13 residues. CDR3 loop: CASSITGANVLTF. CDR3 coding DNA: TGTGCCAGTAGTATAACCGGGGCCAACGTCCTGACTTTC.

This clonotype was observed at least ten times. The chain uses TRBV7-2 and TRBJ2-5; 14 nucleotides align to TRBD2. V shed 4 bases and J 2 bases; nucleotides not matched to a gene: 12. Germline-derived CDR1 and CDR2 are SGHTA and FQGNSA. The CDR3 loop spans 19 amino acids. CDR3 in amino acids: CASSSPRTSGGRGQETQYF. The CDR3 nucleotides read TGTGCCAGCAGCTCGCCAAGGACTAGCGGGGGGAGAGGGCAAGAGACCCAGTACTTC.

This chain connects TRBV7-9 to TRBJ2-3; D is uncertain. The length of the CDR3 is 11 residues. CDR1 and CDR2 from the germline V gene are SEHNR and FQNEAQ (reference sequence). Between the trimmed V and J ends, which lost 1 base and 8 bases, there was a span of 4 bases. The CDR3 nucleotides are TGTGCCAGCAGCTTAGTCCTTACGCAGTATTTT. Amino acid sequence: CASSLVLTQYF. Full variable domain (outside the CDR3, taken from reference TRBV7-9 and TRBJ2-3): DTGVSQNPRHKITKRGQNVTFRCDPISEHNRLYWYRQTLGQGPEFLTYFQNEAQLEKSRLLSDRFSAERPKGSFSTLEIQRTEQGDSAMYLCASSLVLTQYFGPGTRLTVL.

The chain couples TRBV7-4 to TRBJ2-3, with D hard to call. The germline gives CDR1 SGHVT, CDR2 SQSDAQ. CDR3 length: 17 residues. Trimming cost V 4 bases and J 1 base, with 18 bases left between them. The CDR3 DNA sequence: TGTGCCAGCAGCTCAAGGAAGGAAGAACCTCGCACAGATACGCAGTATTTT. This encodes CASSSRKEEPRTDTQYF.

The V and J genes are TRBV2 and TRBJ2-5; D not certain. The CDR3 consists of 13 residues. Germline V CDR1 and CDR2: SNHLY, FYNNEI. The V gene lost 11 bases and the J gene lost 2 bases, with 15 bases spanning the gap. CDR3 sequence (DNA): TGTGCCGGCGTTGGGCAGCTTCAAGAGACCCAGTACTTC. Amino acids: CAGVGQLQETQYF.

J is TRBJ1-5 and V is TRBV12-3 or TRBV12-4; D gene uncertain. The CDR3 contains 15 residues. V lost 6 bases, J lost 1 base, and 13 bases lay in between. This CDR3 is CASSRPGSSNQPQHF. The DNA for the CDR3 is TGTGCCAGCAGCCGGCCTGGTTCGAGCAATCAGCCCCAGCATTTT.

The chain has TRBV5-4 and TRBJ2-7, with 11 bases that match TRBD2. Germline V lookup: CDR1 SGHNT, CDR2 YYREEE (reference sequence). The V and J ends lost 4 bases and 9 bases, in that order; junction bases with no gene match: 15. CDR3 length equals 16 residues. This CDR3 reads CASSQGRIGLAGLQYF. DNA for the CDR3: TGTGCCAGCAGCCAGGGACGGATAGGACTAGCGGGCTTGCAGTACTTC. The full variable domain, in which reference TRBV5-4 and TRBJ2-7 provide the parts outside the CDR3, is ETGVTQSPTHLIKTRGQQVTLRCSSQSGHNTVSWYQQALGQGPQFIFQYYREEENGRGNFPPRFSGLQFPNYSSELNVNALELDDSALYLCASSQGRIGLAGLQYFGPGTRLTVT.

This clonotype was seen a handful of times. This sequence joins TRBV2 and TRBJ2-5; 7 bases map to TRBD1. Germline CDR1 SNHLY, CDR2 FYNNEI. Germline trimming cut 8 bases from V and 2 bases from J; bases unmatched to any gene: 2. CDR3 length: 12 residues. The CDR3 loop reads CASRGQQETQYF. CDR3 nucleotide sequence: TGTGCCAGCCGGGGACAGCAAGAGACCCAGTACTTC.

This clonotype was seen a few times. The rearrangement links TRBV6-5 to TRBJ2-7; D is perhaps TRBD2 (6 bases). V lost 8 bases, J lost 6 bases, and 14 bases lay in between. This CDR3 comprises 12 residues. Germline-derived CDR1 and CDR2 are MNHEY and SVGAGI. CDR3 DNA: TGTGCCAGCGGGAGGTCCATAATCGAGCAGTACTTC. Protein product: CASGRSIIEQYF.